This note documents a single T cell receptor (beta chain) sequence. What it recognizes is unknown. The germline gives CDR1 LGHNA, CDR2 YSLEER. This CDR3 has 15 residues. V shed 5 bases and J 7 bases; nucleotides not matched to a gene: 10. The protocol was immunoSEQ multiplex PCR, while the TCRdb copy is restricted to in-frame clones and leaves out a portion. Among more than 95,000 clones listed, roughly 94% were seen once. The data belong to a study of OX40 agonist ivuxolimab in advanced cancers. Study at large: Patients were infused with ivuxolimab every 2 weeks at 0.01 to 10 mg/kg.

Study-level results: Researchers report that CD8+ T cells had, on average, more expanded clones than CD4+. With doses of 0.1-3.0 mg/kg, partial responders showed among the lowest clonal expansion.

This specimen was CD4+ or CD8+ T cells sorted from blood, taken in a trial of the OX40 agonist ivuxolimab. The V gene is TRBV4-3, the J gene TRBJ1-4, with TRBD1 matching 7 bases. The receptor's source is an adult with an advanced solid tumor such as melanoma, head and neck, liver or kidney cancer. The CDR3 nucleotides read TGCGCCAGCAGCAACCGGGACAGAGGGTTTGAAAAACTGTTTTTT. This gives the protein CASSNRDRGFEKLFF.